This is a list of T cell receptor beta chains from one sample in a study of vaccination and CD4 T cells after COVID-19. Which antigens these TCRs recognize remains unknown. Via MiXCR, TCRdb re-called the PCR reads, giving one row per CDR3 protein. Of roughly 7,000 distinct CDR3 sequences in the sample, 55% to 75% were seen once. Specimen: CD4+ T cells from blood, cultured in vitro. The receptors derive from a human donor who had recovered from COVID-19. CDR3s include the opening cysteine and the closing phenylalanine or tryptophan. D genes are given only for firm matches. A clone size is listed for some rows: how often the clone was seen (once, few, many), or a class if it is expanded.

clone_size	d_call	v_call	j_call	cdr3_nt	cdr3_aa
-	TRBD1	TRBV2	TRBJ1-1	TGTGCCAGCAGTTACAGGGGGAACACTGAAGCTTTCTTT	CASSYRGNTEAFF
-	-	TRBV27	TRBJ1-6	TGTGCCAGCAGTTTATATAAGGGGGGCTCACCCCTCCACTTT	CASSLYKGGSPLHF
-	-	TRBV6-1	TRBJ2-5	TGTGCCAGCAGACGCCTTTCCGGACAGCAAGAGACCCAGTACTTC	CASRRLSGQQETQYF
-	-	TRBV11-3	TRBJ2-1	TGTGCCAGCAGCTCCGACCCCACTTCTCATGAGCAGTTCTTC	CASSSDPTSHEQFF
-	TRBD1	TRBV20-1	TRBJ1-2	TGCAGTGCCAGGACAGGGTATGGCTACACCTTC	CSARTGYGYTF
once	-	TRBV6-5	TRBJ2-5	TGTGCCAGCAGTTCACCAGGACAAGAGACCCAGTACTTC	CASSSPGQETQYF
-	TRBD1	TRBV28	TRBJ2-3	TGTGCCAGCAGTTTAAGTCCCGGGACAGGGGAAGATACGCAGTATTTT	CASSLSPGTGEDTQYF
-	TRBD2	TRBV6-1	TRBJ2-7	TGTGCCAGCAGAAAATACGCTAGCGGGAGCTCCTACGAGCAGTACTTC	CASRKYASGSSYEQYF
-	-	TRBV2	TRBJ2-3	TGTGCCAGCAGTCCCGGCAGCAGCACAGATACGCAGTATTTT	CASSPGSSTDTQYF
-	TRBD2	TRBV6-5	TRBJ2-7	TGTGCCAGCAGTTACCCCAGCGGGAGAGTTAGCGACGAGCAGTACTTC	CASSYPSGRVSDEQYF
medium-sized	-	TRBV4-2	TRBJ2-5	TGTGCCAGCAGCCCACATCTTTCTGGTAGGACCCAGTACTTC	CASSPHLSGRTQYF
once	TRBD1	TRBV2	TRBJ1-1	TGTGCCAGCAGACCGACAGGGGCGATGAACACTGAAGCTTTCTTT	CASRPTGAMNTEAFF
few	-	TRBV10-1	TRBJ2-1	TGCGCCAGCAGTGGGGGGGCTAGTCTCTACAATGAGCAGTTCTTC	CASSGGASLYNEQFF
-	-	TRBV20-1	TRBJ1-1	TGCAGTGCTAGAGAGGGCGGGGCCAACACTGAAGCTTTCTTT	CSAREGGANTEAFF
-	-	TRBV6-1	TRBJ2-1	TGTGCCAGCTCGCCTACCTACCGGAGCTCCTACAATGAGCAGTTCTTC	CASSPTYRSSYNEQFF
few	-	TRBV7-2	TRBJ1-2	TGTGCCAGCAGCCATATCTACAACAGGCAAACTAACTATGGCTACACCTTC	CASSHIYNRQTNYGYTF
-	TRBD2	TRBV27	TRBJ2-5	TGTGCCAGCAGACGACTAGCAGCTAGGCAAGAGACCCAGTACTTC	CASRRLAARQETQYF
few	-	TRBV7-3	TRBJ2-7	TGTGCCAGCAGCTTGGGTCCCCTGGACGAGCAGTACTTC	CASSLGPLDEQYF
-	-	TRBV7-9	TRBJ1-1	TGTGCCAGCAGCTTAGGCCAGGGCACTGAAGCTTTCTTT	CASSLGQGTEAFF
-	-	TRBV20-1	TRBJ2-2	TGCAGTGCTAGAGATCCGTACGGGACCGGGGAGCTGTTTTTT	CSARDPYGTGELFF
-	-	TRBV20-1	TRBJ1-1	TGCAGTGCTAGAGGCAGCCACACTGAAGCTTTCTTT	CSARGSHTEAFF